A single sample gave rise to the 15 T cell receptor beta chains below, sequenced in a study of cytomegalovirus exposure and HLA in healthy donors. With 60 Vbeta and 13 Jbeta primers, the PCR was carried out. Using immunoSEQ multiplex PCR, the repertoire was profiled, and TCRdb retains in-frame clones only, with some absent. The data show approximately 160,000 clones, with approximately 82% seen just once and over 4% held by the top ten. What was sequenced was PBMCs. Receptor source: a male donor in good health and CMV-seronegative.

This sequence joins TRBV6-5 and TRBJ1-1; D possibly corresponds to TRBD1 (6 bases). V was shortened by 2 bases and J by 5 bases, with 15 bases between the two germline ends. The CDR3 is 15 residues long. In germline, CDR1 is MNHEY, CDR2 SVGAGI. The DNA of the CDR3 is TGTGCCAGCAGTTACCGGCCAGCGAGGGGGACTGAAGCTTTCTTT. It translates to CASSYRPARGTEAFF.

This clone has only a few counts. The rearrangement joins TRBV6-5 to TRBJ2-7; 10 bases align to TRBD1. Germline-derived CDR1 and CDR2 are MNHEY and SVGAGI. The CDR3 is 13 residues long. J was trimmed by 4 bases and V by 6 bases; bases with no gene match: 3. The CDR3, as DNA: TGTGCCAGCAGCGACAGGGGGCTATACGAGCAGTACTTC. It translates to CASSDRGLYEQYF.

The CDR3 DNA sequence: TGTGCCAGCAGCTTAGATATTACGGGCGAGCAGTACTTC. It is translated as CASSLDITGEQYF. The chain couples TRBV7-9 to TRBJ2-7, with no clear D. The CDR3 runs to 13 residues. V was pared by 1 base and J by 6 bases, with 10 bases between. Germline V gives CDR1 SEHNR, CDR2 FQNEAQ (reference sequence).

CDR3 bases: TGTGCCAGCATCCTACTTGCACAGGGGGTTCAAGAGACCCAGTACTTC. Its translation is CASILLAQGVQETQYF. This chain links TRBV5-6 with TRBJ2-5, with TRBD1 identical over 8 bases. Germline assignment: CDR1 SGHDT and CDR2 YYEEEE. The CDR3 extends over 16 amino acids. The V gene end was trimmed by 6 bases and the J gene end by 2 bases; junction bases not matched to a gene: 12.

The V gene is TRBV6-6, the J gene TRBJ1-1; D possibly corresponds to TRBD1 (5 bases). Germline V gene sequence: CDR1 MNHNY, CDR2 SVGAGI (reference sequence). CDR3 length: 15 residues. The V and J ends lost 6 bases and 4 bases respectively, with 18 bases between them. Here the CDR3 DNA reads TGTGCCAGCAGCCTCCCCTATGACAGATTCACTGAAGCTTTCTTT. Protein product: CASSLPYDRFTEAFF.

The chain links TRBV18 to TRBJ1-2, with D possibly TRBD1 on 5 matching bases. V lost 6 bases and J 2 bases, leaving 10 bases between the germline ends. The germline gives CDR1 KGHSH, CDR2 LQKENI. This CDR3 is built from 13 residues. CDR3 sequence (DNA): TGTGCCAGCTCCCGGGACTCCAACTATGGCTACACCTTC. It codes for CASSRDSNYGYTF.

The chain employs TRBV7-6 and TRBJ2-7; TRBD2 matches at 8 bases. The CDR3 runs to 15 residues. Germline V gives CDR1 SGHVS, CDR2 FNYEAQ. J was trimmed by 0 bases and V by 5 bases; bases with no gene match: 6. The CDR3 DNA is TGTGCCAGCAGCCAAGAGGGACTAGACTCCTACGAGCAGTACTTC. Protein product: CASSQEGLDSYEQYF.

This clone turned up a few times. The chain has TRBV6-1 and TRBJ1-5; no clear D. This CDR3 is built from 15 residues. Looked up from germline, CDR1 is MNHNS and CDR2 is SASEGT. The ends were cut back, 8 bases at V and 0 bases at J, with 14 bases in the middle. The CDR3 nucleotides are TGTGCCAGCGATCAGCGGCAGTATAGCAATCAGCCCCAGCATTTT. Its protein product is CASDQRQYSNQPQHF.

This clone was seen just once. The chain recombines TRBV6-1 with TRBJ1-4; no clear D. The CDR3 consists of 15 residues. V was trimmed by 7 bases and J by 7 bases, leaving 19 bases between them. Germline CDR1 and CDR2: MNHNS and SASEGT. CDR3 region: CASTRPGLGVEKLFF. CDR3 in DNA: TGTGCCAGCACCAGACCCGGGCTCGGGGTTGAAAAACTGTTTTTT.

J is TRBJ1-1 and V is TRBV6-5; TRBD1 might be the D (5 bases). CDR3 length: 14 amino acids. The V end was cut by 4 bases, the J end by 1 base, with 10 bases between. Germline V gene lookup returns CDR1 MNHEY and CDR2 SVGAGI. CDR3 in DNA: TGTGCCAGCAGTTCTCCCGACAGGAACACTGAAGCTTTCTTT. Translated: CASSSPDRNTEAFF.

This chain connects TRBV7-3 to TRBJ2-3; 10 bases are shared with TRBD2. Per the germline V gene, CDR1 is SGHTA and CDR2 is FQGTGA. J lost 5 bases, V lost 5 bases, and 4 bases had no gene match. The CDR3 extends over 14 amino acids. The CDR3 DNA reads TGTGCCAGCAGCCCCTTAGCGGGAGGAGATACGCAGTATTTT. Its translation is CASSPLAGGDTQYF.

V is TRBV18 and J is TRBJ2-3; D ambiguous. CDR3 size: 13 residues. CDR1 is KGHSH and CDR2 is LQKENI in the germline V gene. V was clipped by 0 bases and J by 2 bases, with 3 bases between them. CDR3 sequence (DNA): TGTGCCAGCTCACCACCCGTCACAGATACGCAGTATTTT. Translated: CASSPPVTDTQYF.

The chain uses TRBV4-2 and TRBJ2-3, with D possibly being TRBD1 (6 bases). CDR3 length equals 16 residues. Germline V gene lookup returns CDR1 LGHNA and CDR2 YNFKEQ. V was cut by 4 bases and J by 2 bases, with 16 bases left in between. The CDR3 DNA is TGTGCCAGCAGCCCCTACCAGGGGAAAGTCACAGATACGCAGTATTTT. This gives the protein CASSPYQGKVTDTQYF.

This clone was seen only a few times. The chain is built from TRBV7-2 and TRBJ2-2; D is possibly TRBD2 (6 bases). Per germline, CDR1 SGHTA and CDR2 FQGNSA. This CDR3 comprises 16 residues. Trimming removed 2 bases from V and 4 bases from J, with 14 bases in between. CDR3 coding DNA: TGTGCCAGCAGCTTAATAACCGGGAGTCCCACCGGGGAGCTGTTTTTT. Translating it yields CASSLITGSPTGELFF.

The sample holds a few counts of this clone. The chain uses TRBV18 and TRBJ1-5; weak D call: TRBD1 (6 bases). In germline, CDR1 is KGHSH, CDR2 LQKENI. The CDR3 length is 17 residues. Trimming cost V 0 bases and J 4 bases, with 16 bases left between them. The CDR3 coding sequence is TGTGCCAGCTCACCACCGGTCCGGGCAGGGGTGAATCAGCCCCAGCATTTT. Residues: CASSPPVRAGVNQPQHF. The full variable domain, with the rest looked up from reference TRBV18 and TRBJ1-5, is NAGVMQNPRHLVRRRGQEARLRCSPMKGHSHVYWYRQLPEEGLKFMVYLQKENIIDESGMPKERFSAEFPKEGPSILRIQQVVRGDSAAYFCASSPPVRAGVNQPQHFGDGTRLSIL.